This passage covers 18 T cell receptor beta chains from one sample sequenced in a study of shared clonotypes between healthy human individuals. The protocol was immunoSEQ multiplex PCR, while the TCRdb copy is restricted to in-frame clones and leaves out a portion. Among some 2,000,000 clones listed, 90% to 95% were seen once. Sample: naive CD4+ T cells sorted from blood. Regarding subset: CD45RA+ positively selected. These receptors were obtained from a man aged 18 to 35 in good health.

The V call is TRBV2, the J call TRBJ2-3; D is unclear. The germline V gene encodes CDR1 SNHLY and CDR2 FYNNEI. The CDR3 length is 14 residues. The V end lost 7 bases, the J end lost 0 bases, and 11 bases lay between the germline ends. The CDR3 region has the DNA TGTGCCAGCAAAGTGGCCGTAAGCACAGATACGCAGTATTTT. This gives the protein CASKVAVSTDTQYF. The whole variable domain, remainder taken from reference TRBV2 and TRBJ2-3, is EPEVTQTPSHQVTQMGQEVILRCVPISNHLYFYWYRQILGQKVEFLVSFYNNEISEKSEIFDDQFSVERPDGSNFTLKIRSTKLEDSAMYFCASKVAVSTDTQYFGPGTRLTVL.

Worth noting for this clone: At the DNA level, this CDR3 is encoded by other sequences in the same sample as well. The V and J genes are TRBV10-3 and TRBJ1-1; no reliable D call. From germline, CDR1 is ENHRY and CDR2 SYGVKD. The CDR3 length is 14 residues. V was shortened by 0 bases and J by 1 base, with 6 bases between the two germline ends. DNA for the CDR3: TGTGCCATCAGTGAGTCAGGGAAGAACACTGAAGCTTTCTTT. It encodes CAISESGKNTEAFF.

This chain joins TRBV28 and TRBJ1-2, with a weak D call TRBD1 (6 bases). Germline CDR1 reads MDHEN; CDR2 reads SYDVKM. Between the trimmed V and J ends, which lost 2 bases and 8 bases, there was a span of 15 bases. The CDR3 runs 14 residues. CDR3: CASSLGGAIFGYTF. The CDR3 DNA follows: TGTGCCAGCAGTTTAGGGGGCGCGATCTTCGGCTACACCTTC.

This chain links TRBV4-3 with TRBJ2-7; TRBD1 aligns across 8 bases. The trim removed 0 bases at V and 0 bases at J, leaving 4 bases unmatched. Germline V gene lookup returns CDR1 LGHNA and CDR2 YSLEER. The CDR3 has 16 amino acids. The CDR3 DNA follows: TGCGCCAGCAGCCAAGATCCCCAGGGGGCCTCCTACGAGCAGTACTTC. Encoded protein: CASSQDPQGASYEQYF.

In regard to this clone: Additional DNA sequences in this sample encode the identical CDR3. The genes are TRBV5-1 and TRBJ1-2, with a possible D match to TRBD1 (5 bases). Germline V gene data show CDR1 as SGHRS and CDR2 as YFSETQ. V lost 0 bases and J 2 bases, leaving 8 bases between the germline ends. CDR3 length: 14 residues. In DNA form, the CDR3 reads TGCGCCAGCAGCTTGGCTAGGGGAAACTATGGCTACACCTTC. It yields the protein CASSLARGNYGYTF.

The genes are TRBV5-4 and TRBJ1-6, with TRBD1 identical over 7 bases. V shed 4 bases and J 0 bases; nucleotides not matched to a gene: 4. The CDR3 totals 16 residues. CDR1 SGHNT and CDR2 YYREEE come from the germline V gene (reference sequence). The CDR3: CASSGTGDSYNSPLHF. CDR3 coding DNA: TGTGCCAGCAGCGGAACAGGGGACTCCTATAATTCACCCCTCCACTTT.

This chain connects TRBV21-1 to TRBJ2-7; the table's D call TRBD2 went unverified against the DNA. TRBV21-1 is designated a pseudogene. The CDR3 is 13 residues long. The CDR3 sequence is CASLRSRAYEQYF. CDR3 nucleotides: TGTGCCAGCCTTCGATCGAGGGCCTACGAGCAGTACTTC.

With regard to this clone: One end of the junction fails to match germline, which may point to a read error. This chain connects TRBV6-5 to TRBJ2-2; D is ambiguous. Germline CDR1 is MNHEY and CDR2 is SVGAGI. The CDR3 loop spans 16 amino acids. CDR3 loop: CASIYSQMQYTGELFF. In DNA form, the CDR3 reads TGTGCCAGCATTTACTCTCAAATGCAGTACACCGGGGAGCTGTTTTTT.

This clone was seen only once. The J gene is TRBJ2-3, the V gene TRBV15; either TRBD1 or TRBD2 may supply D (6 bases each). V was cut by 0 bases and J by 4 bases, with 14 bases left in between. The CDR3 spans 16 residues. The germline V gene encodes CDR1 LNHNV and CDR2 YYDKDF (reference sequence). The CDR3 is CATSRDWTGASDTQYF. CDR3 bases: TGTGCCACCAGCAGAGATTGGACGGGGGCCTCAGATACGCAGTATTTT.

The genes are TRBV5-1 and TRBJ2-3; 9 bases align to TRBD2. Losses at the gene ends were 0 bases for V and 1 base for J; bases not matched to a gene: 3. CDR3 length: 16 residues. CDR1 SGHRS and CDR2 YFSETQ come from the germline V gene. In DNA, the CDR3 is TGCGCCAGCAGCTTGGGGAAGCGGGAGGGCACAGATACGCAGTATTTT. Its protein is CASSLGKREGTDTQYF.

The gene calls are TRBV19 and TRBJ1-5; 8 bases are shared with TRBD1. Germline V lookup: CDR1 LNHDA, CDR2 SQIVND (reference sequence). V lost 5 bases, J lost 4 bases, and 10 bases stayed unmatched. The CDR3 is 16 residues long. CDR3 in DNA: TGTGCCAGTAGTGCTTTATCGGGACAGGTAAATCAGCCCCAGCATTTT. It specifies CASSALSGQVNQPQHF. Full variable domain (missing parts from reference TRBV19 and TRBJ1-5): DGGITQSPKYLFRKEGQNVTLSCEQNLNHDAMYWYRQDPGQGLRLIYYSQIVNDFQKGDIAEGYSVSREKKESFPLTVTSAQKNPTAFYLCASSALSGQVNQPQHFGDGTRLSIL.

The chain combines TRBV30 with TRBJ2-3; the D gene is possibly TRBD2 (6 bases). Germline V gene lookup returns CDR1 GTSNPN and CDR2 SVGIG (reference sequence). This CDR3 comprises 14 residues. Trimming removed 4 bases from V and 0 bases from J, with 11 bases in between. CDR3 region: CAWMAGMSTDTQYF. CDR3 bases: TGTGCCTGGATGGCGGGGATGAGCACAGATACGCAGTATTTT. The complete variable domain, with remaining parts taken from reference TRBV30 and TRBJ2-3, reads SQTIHQWPATLVQPVGSPLSLECTVEGTSNPNLYWYRQAAGRGLQLLFYSVGIGQISSEVPQNLSASRPQDRQFILSSKKLLLSDSGFYLCAWMAGMSTDTQYFGPGTRLTVL.

The V and J genes are TRBV6-5 and TRBJ2-3, with TRBD2 as a possible D gene (5 bases). V lost 5 bases and J 1 base, leaving 10 bases between the germline ends. The CDR3 runs to 14 residues. CDR1 and CDR2 (germline): MNHEY, SVGAGI. This CDR3 is CASSSGLGTDTQYF. In DNA form, the CDR3 reads TGTGCCAGCAGTAGCGGCCTCGGCACAGATACGCAGTATTTT.

V and J are TRBV18 and TRBJ2-1, with D tentatively TRBD2 (5 bases). Germline V gene data show CDR1 as KGHSH and CDR2 as LQKENI. V was shortened by 0 bases and J by 3 bases, with 15 bases between the two germline ends. This CDR3 has 17 amino acids. The CDR3 nucleotides are TGTGCCAGCTCACCACCTTTGTCCCAGCGGAGCTACAATGAGCAGTTCTTC. Protein product: CASSPPLSQRSYNEQFF.

This chain uses TRBV6-5 with TRBJ2-7; no reliable D call. Deletions cut 2 bases from V and 3 bases from J, with 8 bases between. CDR3 size: 13 residues. The germline V gene has CDR1 MNHEY and CDR2 SVGAGI. The CDR3 protein is CASSYGQHYEQYF. The CDR3 DNA reads TGTGCCAGCAGTTACGGCCAGCACTACGAGCAGTACTTC.

J is TRBJ2-3 and V is TRBV6-5; D might be TRBD1 (7 bases). This CDR3 has 12 amino acids. The germline V gene has CDR1 MNHEY and CDR2 SVGAGI. CDR3: CASGRGEDTQYF. CDR3 nucleotide sequence: TGTGCTTCGGGCAGGGGGGAAGATACGCAGTATTTT.

The chain joins TRBV7-9 to TRBJ1-2; 10 bases line up with TRBD1. The germline gives CDR1 SEHNR, CDR2 FQNEAQ (reference sequence). The CDR3 spans 15 residues. V shed 7 bases, J shed 8 bases, and the junction held 13 bases outside the gene matches. CDR3 amino acids: CASNHAGTGVRGYTF. The CDR3 coding sequence is TGTGCCAGCAACCATGCCGGGACAGGGGTACGGGGCTACACCTTC.

The rearrangement uses TRBV10-3 and TRBJ2-5, with TRBD1 matching 7 bases. The CDR3 spans 13 residues. Germline V gives CDR1 ENHRY, CDR2 SYGVKD. Trimming removed 4 bases from V and 6 bases from J; junction bases left unmatched: 5. In nucleotides, the CDR3 is TGTGCCATCAGTGGGGACAGCAGCAAGACCCAGTACTTC. Encoded protein: CAISGDSSKTQYF.